This TCR beta chain was sequenced in a study of monozygotic twins with inflammatory bowel disease. This CDR3 is built from 13 residues. The germline gives CDR1 DFQATT, CDR2 SNEGSKA (reference sequence). For both chains, the TCRalpha and TCRbeta cDNA went through two nested PCRs of around 15 and 9 cycles. TCRdb processed the 5' RACE reads again and assigns one entry to each CDR3 protein, with no DNA. The sample holds 110,000 to 150,000 distinct CDR3 sequences. Sequencing was performed on blood. The chain couples TRBV20-1 to TRBJ2-1; TCRdb calls TRBD1, which cannot be checked without DNA. The TCR originated in a human donor with ulcerative colitis or Crohn's disease, or a healthy co-twin of an affected twin (not recorded which). The CDR3 is CSARSGALNEQFF.